The 9 T cell receptor beta chains listed next were all sequenced from one sample in a study of blood T cell repertoires in COVID-19. The repertoire was sequenced with immunoSEQ multiplex PCR; TCRdb's copy has only in-frame clones and lacks some. The sample includes 100,000 to 150,000 clones, approximately 85% seen only once; the top ten take under 3.5%. The sequenced material came from peripheral blood. The receptor source for this set is an elderly woman with COVID-19, enrolled during active disease.

V usage is TRBV5-1 and J usage is TRBJ2-2; D possibly corresponds to TRBD1 (5 bases). The CDR3 length is 15 residues. Per the germline V gene, CDR1 is SGHRS and CDR2 is YFSETQ. V shed 0 bases and J shed 7 bases, with 13 bases lying between them. CDR3 residues: CASSLGQGSVGELFF. The CDR3 nucleotides read TGCGCCAGCAGCTTGGGGCAGGGTTCGGTCGGGGAGCTGTTTTTT. The complete variable domain, with remaining parts taken from reference TRBV5-1 and TRBJ2-2, reads KAGVTQTPRYLIKTRGQQVTLSCSPISGHRSVSWYQQTPGQGLQFLFEYFSETQRNKGNFPGRFSGRQFSNSRSEMNVSTLELGDSALYLCASSLGQGSVGELFFGEGSRLTVL.

The J gene is TRBJ2-7, the V gene TRBV4-1; D is ambiguous. CDR1 MGHRA and CDR2 YSYEKL come from the germline V gene. The CDR3 has 13 residues. Trimming stripped 0 bases from V and 6 bases from J, with 9 bases between. This CDR3 is CASSQDQRGEQYF. In nucleotides, the CDR3 is TGCGCCAGCAGCCAAGATCAGAGAGGCGAGCAGTACTTC.

The rearrangement joins TRBV18 to TRBJ2-7; 11 bases align to TRBD1. Germline assignment: CDR1 KGHSH and CDR2 LQKENI. V shed 3 bases, J shed 2 bases, and the junction held 6 bases outside the gene matches. The CDR3 loop spans 16 amino acids. CDR3 sequence: CASSPLDRGPTYEQYF. CDR3 DNA: TGTGCCAGCTCACCGTTGGACAGGGGGCCCACCTACGAGCAGTACTTC.

The chain recombines TRBV6-6 with TRBJ2-7, with 13 bases lining up with TRBD2. J lost 4 bases, V lost 7 bases, and 10 bases had no gene match. This CDR3 is 16 amino acids long. The germline V gene has CDR1 MNHNY and CDR2 SVGAGI (reference sequence). CDR3 in DNA: TGTGCCAGCACCCGGACTAGCGGGAGACTGGGATACGAGCAGTACTTC. Translation gives CASTRTSGRLGYEQYF.

The chain uses TRBV6-2 or TRBV6-3 and TRBJ2-5, with 7 nucleotides matching TRBD1. With 0 bases clipped from V and 1 base from J, the junction kept 11 bases outside the gene matches. There are 18 residues in the CDR3. Germline V lookup: CDR1 MNHEY, CDR2 SVGEGT. The chain's CDR3 is CASSYSTGLWNSQETQYF. The CDR3 coding sequence is TGTGCCAGCAGTTACTCGACAGGGCTTTGGAATTCCCAAGAGACCCAGTACTTC.

This clone has more than one count but fewer than ten. V and J are TRBV7-3 and TRBJ1-2; D perhaps matches TRBD1 (5 bases). This CDR3 region has 14 residues. From germline, CDR1 is SGHTA and CDR2 FQGTGA. V was shortened by 2 bases and J by 7 bases, with 14 bases between the two germline ends. CDR3 in amino acids: CASSLRSGRSGYTF. The DNA for the CDR3 is TGTGCCAGCAGCTTACGGTCAGGGCGGAGTGGCTACACCTTC.

The V call is TRBV27, the J call TRBJ2-2; no definite D call. V lost 3 bases to trimming and J lost 6 bases, with 11 bases between them. This CDR3 is built from 14 residues. Germline CDR1 is MNHEY and CDR2 is SMNVEV (reference sequence). CDR3 sequence: CASSLIPTAGELFF. The CDR3 coding sequence is TGTGCCAGCAGTTTGATTCCCACAGCCGGGGAGCTGTTTTTT.

The rearrangement links TRBV19 to TRBJ2-3, with 11 bases lining up with TRBD2. The V segment lost 4 bases and the J segment 5 bases; nucleotides outside the gene matches: 8. Germline V CDR1 and CDR2: LNHDA, SQIVND (reference sequence). The CDR3 length is 16 residues. The CDR3: CASSTVAGGPQDTQYF. CDR3 in DNA: TGTGCCAGTAGTACCGTAGCGGGAGGGCCCCAAGATACGCAGTATTTT.

The CDR3 protein is CASGRGDPSSYNEQFF. CDR3 nucleotides: TGTGCCAGCGGCCGGGGGGATCCGAGCTCCTACAATGAGCAGTTCTTC. The genes are TRBV28 and TRBJ2-1, with 7 bases that match TRBD2. V was clipped by 8 bases and J by 0 bases; unmatched bases: 10. The CDR3 loop spans 16 amino acids. The germline CDR1 and CDR2 sequences are MDHEN and SYDVKM.